A selection of T cell receptor beta chains follows, all from one sample in a study of radiation and T cells in renal cell carcinoma. TCRdb's copy holds only in-frame clones and misses some; the assay was immunoSEQ multiplex PCR. The repertoire holds 22,000 or so clones, with more than 40% as singletons. Material: tumor tissue, obtained from a patient whose treatment included radiotherapy and nephrectomy. These receptors were obtained from a woman aged 45-65 years with renal cell carcinoma. Both conserved end residues are part of each CDR3. A D gene is named only where the DNA matches it firmly. Size is stated for part of the rows, as once, few or many counts, or as a class when the clone is expanded.

D	J	V	size	CDR3	DNA
-	TRBJ1-1	TRBV7-8	-	CASSLESGEAFF	TGTGCCAGCAGCTTAGAATCGGGGGAAGCTTTCTTT
TRBD2	TRBJ2-3	TRBV6-5	few	CASSFLAGGSTDTQYF	TGTGCCAGCAGTTTCCTAGCGGGGGGATCCACAGATACGCAGTATTTT
-	TRBJ2-7	TRBV29-1	few	CSAIPGRGTYEQYF	TGCAGCGCTATACCGGGACGGGGGACCTACGAGCAGTACTTC
-	TRBJ2-2	TRBV9	-	CASSQVSSNTGELFF	TGTGCCAGCAGCCAGGTTTCCTCGAACACCGGGGAGCTGTTTTTT
-	TRBJ2-2	TRBV30	once	CAWSVSRNTGELFF	TGTGCCTGGAGTGTAAGTAGGAACACCGGGGAGCTGTTTTTT
TRBD1	TRBJ1-6	TRBV5-1	-	CASSWGTGRSYNSPLHF	TGCGCCAGCAGCTGGGGGACAGGGAGGTCCTATAATTCACCCCTCCACTTT
-	TRBJ1-6	TRBV6-4	-	CASSDSGRGVSPLHF	TGTGCCAGCAGTGACTCAGGCAGGGGAGTCTCACCCCTCCACTTT
-	TRBJ2-1	TRBV7-9	-	CASSLAGSGEQFF	TGTGCCAGCAGCTTAGCCGGGTCGGGTGAGCAGTTCTTC
-	TRBJ2-3	TRBV6-5	-	CASSPQASTDTQYF	TGTGCCAGCAGTCCACAGGCTAGCACAGATACGCAGTATTTT
TRBD1	TRBJ1-1	TRBV6-5	-	CASRGQGGMNTEAFF	TGTGCCAGCAGGGGACAGGGGGGGATGAACACTGAAGCTTTCTTT
-	TRBJ1-2	TRBV7-8	-	CASSSPPNYGYTF	TGTGCCAGCAGCTCACCACCAAACTATGGCTACACCTTC
TRBD1	TRBJ2-7	TRBV25-1	once	CASSGTDRLSYEQYF	TGTGCCAGCAGTGGCACGGACAGGCTATCCTACGAGCAGTACTTC
-	TRBJ1-4	TRBV7-8	-	CASSLAAATNEKLFF	TGTGCCAGCAGCTTAGCAGCTGCAACTAATGAAAAACTGTTTTTT
-	TRBJ1-3	TRBV7-9	medium-sized	CASSLRQEGNTIYF	TGTGCCAGCAGCTTAAGACAGGAGGGAAACACCATATATTTT
-	TRBJ1-3	TRBV29-1	-	CSVGLSGNTIYF	TGCAGCGTTGGGCTCTCTGGAAACACCATATATTTT
-	TRBJ1-1	TRBV7-2	-	CASSSGFRVAEAFF	TGTGCCAGCAGCTCCGGATTCAGGGTCGCTGAAGCTTTCTTT
TRBD2	TRBJ2-1	TRBV7-8	once	CASSSRVGLGNEQFF	TGTGCCAGCAGCTCCCGAGTCGGACTAGGCAATGAGCAGTTCTTC
-	TRBJ1-2	TRBV4-2	once	CASSQDRTAYGYTF	TGTGCCAGCAGCCAAGACAGGACAGCCTATGGCTACACCTTC
-	TRBJ1-1	TRBV13	-	CASSLEALQGGDTEAFF	TGTGCCAGCAGCTTAGAAGCGTTACAGGGAGGGGACACTGAAGCTTTCTTT
-	TRBJ1-1	TRBV4-1	-	CASSQVSGAFDTEAFF	TGCGCCAGCAGCCAAGTCTCCGGTGCATTCGACACTGAAGCTTTCTTT
TRBD1	TRBJ1-6	TRBV7-2	-	CASSRSRGEYNSPLHF	TGTGCCAGCAGCAGGAGCAGGGGGGAATATAATTCACCCCTCCACTTT
-	TRBJ2-2	TRBV6-5	once	CASSYRTGELFF	TGTGCCAGCAGTTACAGGACCGGGGAGCTGTTTTTT
-	TRBJ1-2	TRBV5-1	-	CASSLAYERGYTF	TGCGCCAGCAGCTTGGCTTACGAACGTGGCTACACCTTC
-	TRBJ2-3	TRBV7-2	-	CASSSGPDTQYF	TGTGCCAGCAGCTCAGGCCCGGATACGCAGTATTTT
-	TRBJ2-7	TRBV2	-	CASSESGASGGQYF	TGTGCCAGCAGTGAATCGGGGGCCTCTGGAGGGCAGTACTTC
-	TRBJ1-1	TRBV6-5	many	CASRGDPFEAFF	TGTGCCAGCAGGGGAGACCCGTTTGAAGCTTTCTTT
TRBD2	TRBJ2-1	TRBV4-1	-	CASSHPGTRTDEQFF	TGCGCCAGCAGCCACCCCGGGACTAGGACCGATGAGCAGTTCTTC
TRBD1	TRBJ2-5	TRBV12-5	-	CASGFDGTGDMDQYF	TGTGCTAGTGGTTTCGACGGGACAGGGGACATGGACCAGTACTTC
TRBD1	TRBJ1-6	TRBV5-4	-	CASRGTGGSSSPLHF	TGTGCCAGCAGAGGGACAGGGGGAAGTAGTTCACCCCTCCACTTT
-	TRBJ2-5	TRBV13	few	CASSRTDGRETQYF	TGTGCCAGCAGCCGGACCGACGGCCGGGAGACCCAGTACTTC
-	TRBJ2-5	TRBV7-9	few	CASSLEGRRETQYF	TGTGCCAGCAGCTTAGAAGGGCGACGGGAGACCCAGTACTTC
TRBD1	TRBJ2-5	TRBV10-3	-	CAISGPDRGEETQYF	TGTGCCATCAGTGGGCCGGACAGGGGGGAGGAGACCCAGTACTTC
TRBD1	TRBJ1-2	TRBV6-5	-	CASSKGQGLGYTF	TGTGCCAGCAGTAAGGGACAGGGGTTGGGCTACACCTTC
-	TRBJ2-5	TRBV5-4	-	CASSLVTGRYSRTQYF	TGTGCCAGCAGCTTGGTAACGGGAAGGTATTCCCGGACCCAGTACTTC
-	TRBJ2-7	TRBV6-1	-	CASSENGGPSYEQYF	TGTGCCAGCAGTGAGAACGGGGGACCCTCCTACGAGCAGTACTTC
-	TRBJ2-5	TRBV4-2	-	CASSQAGGETQYF	TGTGCCAGCAGCCAAGCAGGCGGAGAGACCCAGTACTTC
TRBD1	TRBJ1-2	TRBV6-1	-	CASSEFLSGQGAWTNYGYTF	TGTGCCAGCAGTGAATTCCTAAGTGGACAGGGGGCTTGGACTAACTATGGCTACACCTTC
TRBD2	TRBJ2-1	TRBV7-6	few	CASSLSGLADNEQFF	TGTGCCAGCAGCTTATCGGGACTAGCGGACAATGAGCAGTTCTTC
TRBD1	TRBJ2-2	TRBV9	-	CASSESLDRGNTGELFF	TGTGCCAGCAGCGAGAGCCTTGACAGGGGAAACACCGGGGAGCTGTTTTTT
-	TRBJ1-1	TRBV20-1	-	CSVRGNTEAFF	TGCAGTGTTCGAGGGAACACTGAAGCTTTCTTT
TRBD1	TRBJ2-1	TRBV6-6	-	CASSSRDRGNNEQFF	TGTGCCAGCAGTAGCCGGGACAGGGGAAACAATGAGCAGTTCTTC
-	TRBJ1-5	TRBV2	-	CASRPPGRPNQPQHF	TGTGCCAGCAGACCACCGGGACGGCCTAATCAGCCCCAGCATTTT
-	TRBJ1-6	TRBV10-3	-	CAISESGLGDSPLHF	TGTGCCATCAGTGAGTCGGGACTTGGAGATTCACCCCTCCACTTT
-	TRBJ1-5	TRBV19	few	CASRLGGWQPQHF	TGTGCCAGTAGGCTCGGAGGGTGGCAGCCCCAGCATTTT